A single sample is the source of the 26 T cell receptor beta chains below, sequenced in a study of regulatory T cells in long-lasting Graves disease. HTBI primers from iRepertoire and Arm-PCR of CDR3 regions yielded the TCR beta libraries. TCRdb redid the calling of the multiplex PCR reads with MiXCR, one entry per CDR3 protein. Here the sample spans around 500,000 distinct CDR3 sequences, more than 20% being singletons. The time point denotes: persistent/refractory GD, antithyroid drugs over 5 years with positive TRAb. Generation of the TCR library employed RNA extracted from PBMCs. Sequenced material: peripheral blood mononuclear cells (PBMCs), taken when the disease was refractory, from a patient treated with antithyroid drugs. These receptors came from a female donor with Graves disease.

J is TRBJ2-7 and V is TRBV27; 12 nucleotides agree with TRBD2. The CDR3 is 16 amino acids. J lost 3 bases, V lost 1 base, and 4 bases had no gene match. Per germline, CDR1 MNHEY and CDR2 SMNVEV (reference sequence). CDR3 sequence (DNA): TGTGCCAGCAGTTTATTTGGACTAGCGGGAAGCTACGAGCAGTACTTC. This gives the protein CASSLFGLAGSYEQYF.

This clonotype was found many times. The chain couples TRBV4-1 to TRBJ2-5; D is unclear. The CDR3 spans 13 residues. CDR1 MGHRA and CDR2 YSYEKL come from the germline V gene. V lost 6 bases and J lost 5, with 13 bases in between. CDR3 DNA sequence: TGCGCCAGCAGACCTAATAGGGCGGAGACCCAGTACTTC. Encoded protein: CASRPNRAETQYF.

This clonotype was counted ten times or more. The V and J genes are TRBV28 and TRBJ2-7; no clear D gene. Germline V gives CDR1 MDHEN, CDR2 SYDVKM. The length of the CDR3 is 11 residues. Trimming removed 10 bases from V and 2 bases from J, with 9 bases in between. The CDR3 reads CATNEAYEQYF. The CDR3 DNA reads as TGTGCCACGAACGAGGCCTACGAGCAGTACTTC.

The chain has TRBV27 and TRBJ1-3, with no clear D. Germline lookup yields CDR1 MNHEY and CDR2 SMNVEV (reference sequence). V was trimmed by 2 bases and J by 4 bases, leaving 6 bases between them. This CDR3 is built from 13 residues. The CDR3 DNA reads as TGTGCCAGCAGTTTAGTTTGGGGAAACACCATATATTTT. Encoded protein: CASSLVWGNTIYF.

The chain uses TRBV6-2 or TRBV6-3 and TRBJ2-7; D call uncertain. The germline CDR1 and CDR2 sequences are MNHEY and SVGEGT. V was trimmed by 2 bases and J by 4 bases, leaving 15 bases between them. CDR3 length equals 15 residues. Written as DNA, the CDR3 is TGTGCCAGCAGTTACAGCGCGGACGCGCCTTACGAGCAGTACTTC. Amino acids: CASSYSADAPYEQYF.

This clonotype was seen only a few times. V usage is TRBV24-1 and J usage is TRBJ2-5, with 8 positions matching TRBD1. The germline gives CDR1 KGHDR, CDR2 SFDVKD. The CDR3 loop spans 16 amino acids. The V gene end was trimmed by 4 bases and the J gene end by 3 bases; junction bases not matched to a gene: 9. The CDR3 DNA sequence: TGTGCCACCAGTGAACCGGACAGGGTCGGGGAAGAGACCCAGTACTTC. Its protein product is CATSEPDRVGEETQYF.

This clonotype was picked up many times. The rearrangement links TRBV5-1 to TRBJ1-1, with 8 bases that match TRBD1. This CDR3 comprises 15 residues. Losses at the gene ends were 4 bases for V and 5 bases for J; bases not matched to a gene: 10. Germline V gene data show CDR1 as SGHRS and CDR2 as YFSETQ. Here the CDR3 DNA reads TGCGCCAGCAGCCCCGCCGGGACAGGAGGTACTGAAGCTTTCTTT. Protein sequence: CASSPAGTGGTEAFF.

This clonotype has only a few counts. This chain connects TRBV6-1 to TRBJ2-7; 11 bases match TRBD1. CDR1 is MNHNS and CDR2 is SASEGT in the germline V gene. CDR3 length: 15 amino acids. The V segment lost 0 bases and the J segment 6 bases; nucleotides outside the gene matches: 4. CDR3 residues: CASSEAPGQGGEQYF. DNA of the CDR3: TGTGCCAGCAGTGAAGCCCCGGGACAGGGGGGCGAGCAGTACTTC.

The chain is built from TRBV10-3 and TRBJ2-7; D perhaps matches TRBD1 (6 bases). The germline gives CDR1 ENHRY, CDR2 SYGVKD. This CDR3 has 12 amino acids. V lost 11 bases, J lost 5 bases, and 16 bases lay in between. The DNA of the CDR3 is TGTGCCGTATCTCAGGGGAAGGACGAGCAGTACTTC. It translates to CAVSQGKDEQYF.

This clonotype was seen more than once but under ten times. This chain uses TRBV7-2 with TRBJ1-1; no clear D gene. V was shortened by 5 bases and J by 4 bases, with 14 bases between the two germline ends. The CDR3 totals 14 residues. CDR1 is SGHTA and CDR2 is FQGNSA in the germline V gene. The DNA of the CDR3 is TGTGCCAGCAGCCCGAGGGCCCCGGGCACTGAAGCTTTCTTT. It specifies CASSPRAPGTEAFF.

This clonotype was observed many times. V and J are TRBV6-5 and TRBJ1-3, with D maybe TRBD1 (5 bases). Trimming cost V 1 base and J 2 bases, with 9 bases left between them. This CDR3 has 15 residues. The V gene's germline CDR1 is MNHEY and CDR2 SVGAGI. CDR3 in amino acids: CASSYFGGTGNTIYF. CDR3 sequence (DNA): TGTGCCAGCAGTTACTTCGGGGGAACTGGAAACACCATATATTTT.

This clonotype was picked up a small number of times. V is TRBV4-1 and J is TRBJ2-7; TRBD1 matches at 7 bases. The V gene end was trimmed by 2 bases and the J gene end by 6 bases; junction bases not matched to a gene: 4. The CDR3 runs 13 residues. CDR1 is MGHRA and CDR2 is YSYEKL in the germline V gene. This CDR3 reads CASSQQQGTEQYF. The CDR3 bases are TGCGCCAGCAGCCAACAACAGGGGACCGAGCAGTACTTC.

At least ten counts were recorded for this clonotype. This sequence joins TRBV29-1 and TRBJ2-5; possible D gene TRBD2, 6 bases. Germline V gene sequence: CDR1 SQVTM, CDR2 ANQGSEA. The CDR3 extends over 16 amino acids. The V end lost 3 bases, the J end lost 2 bases, and 19 bases lay between the germline ends. The chain's CDR3 is CSVDGGIRRVQETQYF. CDR3 DNA: TGCAGCGTTGATGGCGGGATCAGGCGGGTACAAGAGACCCAGTACTTC.

This CDR3 is CASSYSRPGQLLGELFF. DNA for the CDR3: TGTGCCAGCAGTTACTCGAGACCGGGACAGCTTCTCGGGGAGCTGTTTTTT. This sequence joins TRBV6-5 and TRBJ2-2, with 7 nucleotides matching TRBD1. The CDR3 consists of 17 residues. The V and J ends lost 0 bases and 7 bases, in that order; junction bases with no gene match: 11. CDR1 is MNHEY and CDR2 is SVGAGI in the germline V gene.

This clonotype was detected many times. The chain uses TRBV28 and TRBJ2-5; D assignment may be TRBD1 or TRBD2 (6 bases each). CDR1 and CDR2 (germline): MDHEN, SYDVKM. The length of the CDR3 is 16 residues. With 3 bases removed from V and 5 bases from J, the gap between germline ends came to 19 bases. The CDR3 sequence: CASSLWGPGGQETQYF. In DNA form, the CDR3 reads TGTGCCAGCAGTTTGTGGGGCCCCGGGGGCCAGGAGACCCAGTACTTC.

This clonotype showed up many times. V and J are TRBV11-2 and TRBJ2-2; TRBD1 matches at 9 bases. Germline trimming cut 3 bases from V and 5 bases from J; bases unmatched to any gene: 7. CDR3 length equals 16 residues. Looked up from germline, CDR1 is SGHAT and CDR2 is FQNNGV. CDR3 amino acids: CASSFGDRVVTGELFF. The CDR3 DNA follows: TGTGCCAGCAGCTTTGGGGACAGGGTCGTGACCGGGGAGCTGTTTTTT.

This clonotype was observed at least ten times. The rearrangement uses TRBV5-5 and TRBJ1-5, with 10 positions matching TRBD1. The germline V gene encodes CDR1 SGHKS and CDR2 YYEKEE (reference sequence). This CDR3 is 16 amino acids long. Unmatched junction bases numbered 3, after V lost 0 bases and J lost 3 bases. The CDR3 reads CASSLGTGGDNQPQHF. In DNA form, the CDR3 reads TGTGCCAGCAGCTTGGGGACAGGGGGGGACAATCAGCCCCAGCATTTT.

The chain joins TRBV18 to TRBJ2-7, with D perhaps given as TRBD1 or TRBD2 (5 bases each). The V end was cut by 3 bases, the J end by 3 bases, with 15 bases between. Germline V gene data show CDR1 as KGHSH and CDR2 as LQKENI. The CDR3 consists of 15 residues. This chain's CDR3 is CASSPSGTVYYEQYF. As DNA, the CDR3 is TGTGCCAGCTCACCTTCCGGGACGGTCTACTACGAGCAGTACTTC.

V usage is TRBV5-4 and J usage is TRBJ2-7; 14 nucleotides line up with TRBD2. The germline V gene encodes CDR1 SGHNT and CDR2 YYREEE (reference sequence). The ends lost 4 bases at V and 3 bases at J; junction bases unmatched: 6. The CDR3 covers 16 residues. DNA of the CDR3: TGTGCCAGCAGCCCAGGGACTAGCGGGAGTATCTACGAGCAGTACTTC. Translated, it gives CASSPGTSGSIYEQYF.

This clonotype was detected ten times or more. This chain links TRBV5-6 with TRBJ2-6, with a possible D match to TRBD2 (6 bases). Germline CDR1 SGHDT, CDR2 YYEEEE. Trimming stripped 4 bases from V and 0 bases from J, with 14 bases between. The CDR3 runs 17 residues. The CDR3 protein is CASSKTGVYSGANVLTF. The CDR3 DNA reads TGTGCCAGCAGCAAAACGGGGGTTTACTCTGGGGCCAACGTCCTGACTTTC.

This clonotype was seen repeatedly, ten times or more. The chain combines TRBV12-3 or TRBV12-4 with TRBJ2-2; D possibly corresponds to TRBD2 (5 bases). The CDR3 is 15 amino acids. Between the trimmed V and J ends, which lost 3 bases and 5 bases, there was a span of 13 bases. The CDR3 sequence: CASSFQRRVTGELFF. Written as DNA, the CDR3 is TGTGCCAGCAGTTTTCAGCGGCGTGTAACCGGGGAGCTGTTTTTT.

Only a few counts were recorded for this clonotype. This chain uses TRBV14 with TRBJ2-7, with 7 bases matching TRBD2. The CDR3 contains 14 residues. J lost 3 bases, V lost 2 bases, and 4 bases had no gene match. Germline-derived CDR1 and CDR2 are SGHDN and FVKESK. The CDR3, as DNA: TGTGCCAGCAGCCAAAGCGGGAAAAACTACGAGCAGTACTTC. Translated, it gives CASSQSGKNYEQYF.

This chain links TRBV20-1 with TRBJ2-7; TRBD1 matches 7 bases. V trimming: 0 bases; J trimming: 6 bases; junction bases outside the gene matches: 5. Germline V lookup: CDR1 DFQATT, CDR2 SNEGSKA (reference sequence). This CDR3 contains 13 residues. CDR3 nucleotides: TGCAGTGCTAGAGAGAGGACAGGACCCGAGCAGTACTTC. This sequence encodes CSARERTGPEQYF.

This clonotype has a count of ten or more. The chain carries TRBV28 and TRBJ1-2, with D possibly being TRBD1 (5 bases). The V gene's germline CDR1 is MDHEN and CDR2 SYDVKM. V gave up 5 bases and J gave up 7 bases, with 14 bases separating them. This CDR3 region has 13 residues. The CDR3 DNA reads TGTGCCAGCAGTCAACTAGGGGCAGGTGGCTACACCTTC. Protein sequence: CASSQLGAGGYTF.

This clonotype came up many times. The rearrangement links TRBV2 to TRBJ2-7; 9 bases match TRBD2. The germline V gene encodes CDR1 SNHLY and CDR2 FYNNEI. The CDR3 contains 15 residues. V dropped 6 bases and J dropped 2; count of bases not matched to a gene: 8. CDR3 amino acids: CASRDPTSGAYEQYF. In DNA, the CDR3 is TGTGCCAGCAGAGACCCGACTAGCGGAGCCTACGAGCAGTACTTC.

The chain is built from TRBV9 and TRBJ2-5; a weak D match, TRBD1 (6 bases). V was cut by 0 bases and J by 5 bases, with 14 bases left in between. Looked up from germline, CDR1 is SGDLS and CDR2 is YYNGEE. This CDR3 spans 15 amino acids. The CDR3 reads CASSVAVGAGETQYF. The CDR3 bases are TGTGCCAGCAGCGTAGCTGTGGGGGCTGGGGAGACCCAGTACTTC.